A selection of T cell receptor beta chains follows, all from one sample in a study of blood T cells in healthy people across ages. A single record per CDR3 protein comes from TCRdb applying MiXCR to the 5' RACE reads. The sample contains 980,000 or so distinct CDR3 sequences, about 48% of which appear only once. Specimen: blood. The origin of the receptors is a man younger than 45 in good health. Each CDR3 is given with its conserved first and last residue. The order of the fields is V gene, D gene, J gene, clone size, CDR3 protein, CDR3 DNA. A D gene is named only where the DNA matches it firmly. For some rows the clone size is stated as once, few or many, or as a class when expanded; others skip it.

TRBV20-1	-	TRBJ2-1	-	CSAPGLAYNEQFF	TGCAGTGCTCCGGGACTGGCATACAATGAGCAGTTCTTC
TRBV10-3	-	TRBJ2-1	many	CAIRLERGSYNEQFF	TGTGCCATCAGATTAGAGAGGGGGTCCTACAATGAGCAGTTCTTC
TRBV3-1	TRBD1	TRBJ2-7	-	CASSLSSGGQQYF	TGTGCCAGCAGTCTTTCTTCAGGGGGCCAGCAGTACTTC
TRBV10-3	-	TRBJ2-1	-	CAIRGSDPYNEQFF	TGTGCCATCAGGGGATCGGATCCCTACAATGAGCAGTTCTTC
TRBV18	-	TRBJ1-1	many	CASSPQGNTEAFF	TGTGCCAGCAGCCCCCAGGGGAACACTGAAGCTTTCTTT
TRBV7-9	-	TRBJ1-1	-	CASSLVTATEAFF	TGTGCCAGCAGCTTAGTGACAGCCACTGAAGCTTTCTTT
TRBV9	-	TRBJ2-5	-	CASSVGAGTTQETQYF	TGTGCCAGCAGCGTAGGCGCAGGGACCACCCAAGAGACCCAGTACTTC
TRBV7-2	TRBD2	TRBJ2-2	-	CASSLRLAGGVTGELFF	TGTGCCAGCAGCTTAAGACTAGCGGGGGGGGTAACCGGGGAGCTGTTTTTT
TRBV11-2	TRBD2	TRBJ2-5	-	CASSEGTSELGETQYF	TGTGCCAGCAGCGAGGGGACTAGTGAGTTGGGAGAGACCCAGTACTTC
TRBV21-1	-	TRBJ2-1	-	CASSRWRTSGGYNEQFF	TGTGCCAGCAGCAGGTGGCGGACTAGCGGGGGATACAATGAGCAGTTCTTC
TRBV7-2	-	TRBJ1-4	few	CASSLGGGAGEKLFF	TGTGCCAGCAGCTTAGGTGGGGGCGCCGGGGAAAAACTGTTTTTT
TRBV7-2	-	TRBJ2-3	-	CASSLAVVSGTTDTQYF	TGTGCCAGCAGCTTAGCCGTGGTGAGCGGTACCACAGATACGCAGTATTTT
TRBV7-9	TRBD1	TRBJ1-2	few	CASSLGGYPGQGFDYGYTF	TGTGCCAGCAGCTTAGGGGGTTATCCGGGACAGGGATTCGACTATGGCTACACCTTC
TRBV4-1	TRBD2	TRBJ2-3	-	CASSQATGTSGDTDTQYF	TGCGCCAGCAGCCAAGCCACCGGGACTAGCGGCGACACAGATACGCAGTATTTT
TRBV10-3	-	TRBJ1-1	-	CAISESPGETEAFF	TGTGCCATTAGTGAGTCGCCCGGGGAGACTGAAGCTTTCTTT
TRBV7-2	-	TRBJ2-3	many	CASSFFGDTQYF	TGTGCCAGCAGCTTTTTCGGAGATACGCAGTATTTT
TRBV6-5	-	TRBJ2-1	-	CASSYSGSTYNEQFF	TGTGCCAGCAGTTACTCAGGGAGTACCTACAATGAGCAGTTCTTC
TRBV27	-	TRBJ2-7	-	CASRLQGREQYF	TGTGCCAGCAGGCTACAGGGACGAGAGCAGTACTTC
TRBV3-1	TRBD2	TRBJ2-3	-	CASSQDSLAGGLTDTQYF	TGTGCCAGCAGCCAAGATTCCCTGGCGGGGGGGCTAACAGATACGCAGTATTTT
TRBV7-9	TRBD1	TRBJ1-5	many	CASSIGQGNQPQHF	TGTGCCAGCAGCATAGGACAGGGCAATCAGCCCCAGCATTTT
TRBV6-5	TRBD1	TRBJ2-3	few	CASSYQQGSEGDTQYF	TGTGCCAGCAGTTACCAACAGGGGTCCGAGGGAGATACGCAGTATTTT
TRBV6-6	TRBD1	TRBJ2-1	-	CASSYPWDSYNEQFF	TGTGCCAGCAGTTACCCTTGGGACAGTTACAATGAGCAGTTCTTC
TRBV5-6	-	TRBJ2-1	-	CASSLTPGDFPNEQFF	TGTGCCAGCAGCTTGACGCCGGGTGATTTCCCCAATGAGCAGTTCTTC
TRBV3-1	-	TRBJ1-2	-	CASSQSTGKGSGYTF	TGTGCCAGCAGCCAATCGACAGGAAAGGGTAGCGGCTACACCTTC
TRBV14	-	TRBJ1-2	few	CASSQDPGVTYGYTF	TGTGCCAGCAGCCAAGATCCGGGGGTCACCTATGGCTACACCTTC
TRBV20-1	-	TRBJ1-6	few	CSAQRTASPLHF	TGCAGTGCTCAGAGGACTGCTTCACCCCTCCACTTT
TRBV5-1	-	TRBJ1-1	-	CASSPHIVRDTEAFF	TGCGCCAGCAGCCCACACATCGTTCGGGACACTGAAGCTTTCTTT
TRBV5-5	TRBD2	TRBJ2-1	-	CASSSMTSGSYNEQFF	TGTGCCAGCAGCTCCATGACTAGCGGGTCCTACAATGAGCAGTTCTTC
TRBV3-1	TRBD2	TRBJ2-1	once	CASSQGPSGGPYNEQFF	TGTGCCAGCAGCCAAGGCCCTAGCGGGGGCCCCTACAATGAGCAGTTCTTC
TRBV10-3	-	TRBJ2-3	many	CAISGTQGTDTQYF	TGTGCCATCAGTGGAACCCAGGGCACAGATACGCAGTATTTT
TRBV4-1	-	TRBJ2-7	-	CASSQLDSTYEQYF	TGCGCCAGCAGCCAACTCGACAGCACCTACGAGCAGTACTTC
TRBV3-1	-	TRBJ2-3	few	CASSRKGPTDTQYF	TGTGCCAGCAGCCGGAAAGGACCAACAGATACGCAGTATTTT
TRBV12-3/TRBV12-4	-	TRBJ2-7	few	CASSLGGGWGVYEQYF	TGTGCCAGCAGTTTAGGCGGAGGCTGGGGTGTCTACGAGCAGTACTTC
TRBV25-1	TRBD1	TRBJ1-2	-	CASSRGGQQYGYTF	TGTGCCAGCAGTAGGGGGGGACAGCAATATGGCTACACCTTC
TRBV12-3/TRBV12-4	-	TRBJ1-5	-	CASSFRGGAEQPQHF	TGTGCCAGCAGTTTTCGAGGAGGGGCTGAGCAGCCCCAGCATTTT
TRBV6-5	-	TRBJ2-7	few	CASSFPLAGPYEQYF	TGTGCCAGCAGTTTCCCTCTGGCGGGGCCTTACGAGCAGTACTTC
TRBV28	-	TRBJ1-2	-	CATRIRGARLGGYTF	TGTGCCACCCGTATCAGGGGAGCTCGGCTCGGTGGCTACACCTTC
TRBV6-4	-	TRBJ1-2	-	CASSDQSGASYGYTF	TGTGCCAGCAGTGACCAAAGCGGTGCTTCCTATGGCTACACCTTC
TRBV6-5	-	TRBJ1-4	few	CASSYSRENEKLFF	TGTGCCAGCAGTTACTCGAGGGAAAATGAAAAACTGTTTTTT
TRBV18	-	TRBJ1-3	-	CASSFDITGNTIYF	TGTGCCAGCTCATTCGACATTACTGGAAACACCATATATTTT